One TCR beta chain is described in this entry. The target antigen is unknown. The TCR beta CDR3 regions underwent amplification using RNA transcripts as the source. During a first-round RT-PCR of the TCR CDR3, the HTBI primer set was used. One entry per CDR3 protein results from TCRdb running MiXCR on the multiplex PCR reads. The repertoire holds 500,000 to 600,000 distinct CDR3 sequences, with about 20% as singletons. This CDR3 has 15 amino acids. V lost 1 base and J lost 5; bases outside the gene matches: 7. The germline V gene encodes CDR1 LNHNV and CDR2 YYDKDF (reference sequence). Diagnoses used clinical symptoms, serum thyroxine and TRAb, thyroid ultrasound and orbital computed tomography. The data belong to a study of T cells in Graves' hyperthyroidism and ophthalmopathy. General study points: A model of 13 V-J features distinguished ophthalmopathy from stable hyperthyroidism. Most expanded thyroid clonotypes above 0.001 recurred in blood.

Sequenced material: blood. V and J are TRBV15 and TRBJ2-7; TRBD2 matches at 8 bases. The sequence was obtained from a man in his forties or fifties with Graves' ophthalmopathy. The CDR3 is CATSRVTGGLDEQYF. The CDR3 nucleotides read TGTGCCACCAGCAGAGTAACGGGAGGGTTGGACGAGCAGTACTTC.